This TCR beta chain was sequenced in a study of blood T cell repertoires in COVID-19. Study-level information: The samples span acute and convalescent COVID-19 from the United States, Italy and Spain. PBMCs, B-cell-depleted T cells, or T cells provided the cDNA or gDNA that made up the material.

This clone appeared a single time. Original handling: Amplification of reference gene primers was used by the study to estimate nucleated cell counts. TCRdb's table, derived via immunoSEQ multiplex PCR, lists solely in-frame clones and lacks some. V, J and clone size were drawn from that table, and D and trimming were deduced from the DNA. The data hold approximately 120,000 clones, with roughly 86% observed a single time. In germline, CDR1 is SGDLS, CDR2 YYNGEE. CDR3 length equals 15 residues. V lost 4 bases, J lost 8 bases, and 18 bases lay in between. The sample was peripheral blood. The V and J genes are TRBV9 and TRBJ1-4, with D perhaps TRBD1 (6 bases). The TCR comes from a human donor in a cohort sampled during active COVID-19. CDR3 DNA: TGTGCCAGCAGCTTCCGCGGGGGGCAAGAGGAAAAACTGTTTTTT. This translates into CASSFRGGQEEKLFF.